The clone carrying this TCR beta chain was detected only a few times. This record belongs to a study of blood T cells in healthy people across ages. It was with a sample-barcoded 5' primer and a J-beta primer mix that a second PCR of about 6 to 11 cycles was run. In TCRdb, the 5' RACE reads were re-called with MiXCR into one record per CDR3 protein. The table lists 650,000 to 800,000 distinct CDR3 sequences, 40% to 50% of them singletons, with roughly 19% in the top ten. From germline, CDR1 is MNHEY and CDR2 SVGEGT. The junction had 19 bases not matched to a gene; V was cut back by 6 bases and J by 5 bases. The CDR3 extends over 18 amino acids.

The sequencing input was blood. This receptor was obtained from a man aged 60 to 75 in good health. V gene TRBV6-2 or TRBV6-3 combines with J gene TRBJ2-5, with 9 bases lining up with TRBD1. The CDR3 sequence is CASSLPLGTGPRRETQYF. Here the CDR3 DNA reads TGTGCCAGCAGCCTCCCCCTCGGGACAGGGCCCCGACGTGAGACCCAGTACTTC.